The clone carrying this TCR beta chain has ten or more counts. J was trimmed by 3 bases and V by 0 bases; bases with no gene match: 3. The CDR3 length is 15 residues. Per the germline V gene, CDR1 is LGHNA and CDR2 is YSLEER. This sample is drawn from a study of molecular identifiers for immune sequencing clone quantification. TCRdb re-called the PCR reads with MiXCR, one entry per CDR3 protein. The sample yields 90,000 or so distinct CDR3 sequences, around a fifth seen once. The V call is TRBV4-3, the J call TRBJ2-7, with 9 bases matching TRBD1. Sample: naive CD8+ T cells from blood, with Jurkat cell RNA spiked in. Noted subset: FACS-sorted CD8+CD4-CCR7+CD45RA+ naive T cells. The sequence was collected from a human donor in good health. Some libraries in this study had Jurkat cell RNA spiked in. The CDR3 protein is CASSQDGTGYYEQYF. In DNA, the CDR3 is TGCGCCAGCAGCCAAGATGGGACAGGGTACTACGAGCAGTACTTC.